This TCR beta chain was observed in a study of CD8 T cells in ankylosing spondylitis. TCRdb redid the calling of the 5' RACE reads with MiXCR, one entry per CDR3 protein. Of 150,000 to 200,000 distinct CDR3 sequences in the sample, about a sixth are singletons; the top ten hold roughly 7.7%. CDR1 MNHEY and CDR2 SMNVEV come from the germline V gene (reference sequence). J lost 0 bases, V lost 2 bases, and 4 bases had no gene match. The CDR3 runs to 15 residues. This clonotype has ten or more counts. The chain carries TRBV27 and TRBJ2-7; 7 positions agree with TRBD1. Sequenced material: blood, either unsorted or a sorted T cell fraction (not recorded which). The TCR was taken from a male donor with ankylosing spondylitis or in good health (not recorded which). DNA of the CDR3: TGTGCCAGCAGTTTAGTGGGACAGAGCTCCTACGAGCAGTACTTC. Translated: CASSLVGQSSYEQYF.